This TCR beta chain was sequenced during a study of blood T cell repertoires in COVID-19. Study in general: There were acute and convalescent COVID-19 samples, and they came from the United States, Italy and Spain. PBMCs, B-cell-depleted T cells, or T cells provided the cDNA or gDNA that made up the material.

Original analysis: Reference gene primer amplification gave estimated nucleated cell counts. Some clones are missing from TCRdb's copy, which holds only in-frame ones; the method was immunoSEQ multiplex PCR. The DNA gave D and trimming, while V, J and clone size come from that table. The sample holds roughly 21,000 clones; about four fifths are singletons and the top ten take under 8.5%. This CDR3 has 17 residues. In germline, CDR1 is LGHNA, CDR2 YSLEER. Trimming shortened V by 1 base and J by 5 bases, and 20 bases separated the two germline ends. V and J are TRBV4-3 and TRBJ2-5; weak D call: TRBD1 (5 bases). The origin of this receptor is a human donor in a cohort sampled during active COVID-19. The sample was peripheral blood. In DNA, the CDR3 is TGCGCCAGCAGCCAAGCAGTTGGGGCTTCCGCCCGGGAGACCCAGTACTTC. Protein product: CASSQAVGASARETQYF.